These T cell receptor beta chains were read from a single sample in a study of shared clonotypes between healthy human individuals. Libraries were prepared by immunoSEQ multiplex PCR; TCRdb keeps only in-frame clonotypes and omits some of them. The table shows tens of thousands of clones, with 62% occurring only once. Sequencing was performed on memory CD8+ T cells sorted from blood. The receptors shown here come from a man aged 25 to 40 in good health. Each CDR3 is given with its conserved first and last residue. A D gene is named only where the DNA matches it firmly. The listing skips clone size in some rows; elsewhere it reads once, few, many or a size class.

>TRBJ2-7|NA|TRBV4-2|NA
TGTGCCAGCAGCCAAAATCTCGACAGCCCCTACGAGCAGTACTTC
CASSQNLDSPYEQYF
>TRBJ2-1|NA|TRBV11-2|NA
TGTGCCAGCAGCTTTGGGGGAATGGATGAGCAGTTCTTC
CASSFGGMDEQFF
>TRBJ1-4|NA|TRBV10-3|TRBD1
TGTGCCATCAGTGATTCCGACAGGGGCGAGGGTAATGAAAAACTGTTTTTT
CAISDSDRGEGNEKLFF
>TRBJ2-2|NA|TRBV29-1|TRBD1
TGCAGCGTTGAAGCTTCCAAGACAGGGTTGGCCGGGGAGCTGTTTTTT
CSVEASKTGLAGELFF
>TRBJ1-4|many|TRBV6-1|TRBD1
TGTGCCAGCAGTGTCGTGGGACAGGTTAATGAAAAACTGTTTTTT
CASSVVGQVNEKLFF
>TRBJ2-7|NA|TRBV27|TRBD1
TGTGCCAGCAGTTTTGGGACAGGGGGAGACGAGCAGTACTTC
CASSFGTGGDEQYF
>TRBJ1-2|NA|TRBV7-2|NA
TGTGCCAGCAGCTTATTTGGGGGCGGGAGCTATGGCTACACCTTC
CASSLFGGGSYGYTF
>TRBJ1-2|NA|TRBV7-2|NA
TGTGCCAGCAGCCCCCGAAGCGATGGCTACACCTTC
CASSPRSDGYTF
>TRBJ2-1|few|TRBV5-1|NA
TGCGCCAGCAGCTTGGGAGGGGGGCTCGCCTACAATGAGCAGTTCTTC
CASSLGGGLAYNEQFF
>TRBJ2-1|NA|TRBV5-1|NA
TGCGCCAGCAGCTTTGAGGGGTATGAGCAGTTCTTC
CASSFEGYEQFF
>TRBJ1-3|NA|TRBV27|NA
TGTGCCAGCAGCCCAATGAAGGGAACCCCGGGATTCGGCATATATTTT
CASSPMKGTPGFGIYF
>TRBJ2-5|NA|TRBV18|NA
TGTGCCAGCTCCGAAGGGGGGACGAAGACCCAGTACTTC
CASSEGGTKTQYF
>TRBJ2-1|NA|TRBV11-2|NA
TGTGCCAGCAGCTGGAGCGGGAATGAGCAGTTCTTC
CASSWSGNEQFF
>TRBJ2-7|NA|TRBV28|NA
TGTGCCAGCAGTCCGATTGACTACGAGCAGTACTTC
CASSPIDYEQYF
>TRBJ2-3|NA|TRBV4-1|TRBD2
TGCGCCAGCAGCCAGTGGGGGACTAGCGGTAGCACAGATACGCAGTATTTT
CASSQWGTSGSTDTQYF
>TRBJ2-1|NA|TRBV6-5|NA
TGTGCCAGCAGTTACGCGTCCTACAATGAGCAGTTCTTC
CASSYASYNEQFF
>TRBJ1-2|few|TRBV5-8|NA
TGTGCCAGCAGCTTGGACGGACGGAGGGGACACTATGGCTACACCTTC
CASSLDGRRGHYGYTF
>TRBJ2-5|NA|TRBV2|TRBD1
TGTGCCAGCAGAAGGACACAGGGGCAGGAGACCCAGTACTTC
CASRRTQGQETQYF
>TRBJ1-2|NA|TRBV10-3|TRBD1
TGTGCCATCAGTGATCCCGGGACAGGGCACCTTGGCTACACCTTC
CAISDPGTGHLGYTF
>TRBJ1-1|NA|TRBV6-5|TRBD1
TGTGCCAGCAGTTACCTTGGGGACAGTGTGAACACTGAAGCTTTCTTT
CASSYLGDSVNTEAFF
>TRBJ2-1|NA|TRBV10-3|NA
TGTGCCACCCAGGGGGCGGGAGGGCCAACTGAGCAGTTCTTC
CATQGAGGPTEQFF
>TRBJ1-5|NA|TRBV27|NA
TGTGCCAGCAGTTTAATTGGGGGGATACAGCCCCAGCATTTT
CASSLIGGIQPQHF
>TRBJ1-1|NA|TRBV29-1|NA
TGCAGTTTCTATCCAGCGAACACTGAAGCTTTCTTT
CSFYPANTEAFF
>TRBJ2-5|NA|TRBV4-2|TRBD2
TGTGCCAGCAGCCCTTGGACTAGCGGTTCTCAAGAGACCCAGTACTTC
CASSPWTSGSQETQYF
>TRBJ2-3|NA|TRBV4-1|TRBD2
TGCGCCAGCAGCCAGTTACTAGCGACTAGCACAGATACGCAGTATTTT
CASSQLLATSTDTQYF
>TRBJ2-7|NA|TRBV28|NA
TGTGCCAGCAAGGCAGATACCTACGAGCAGTACTTC
CASKADTYEQYF
>TRBJ2-3|few|TRBV6-4|TRBD2
TGTGCCAGCAGTGACTCTTCTAGCGGGGCGTATACGCAGTATTTT
CASSDSSSGAYTQYF
>TRBJ2-7|many|TRBV7-9|TRBD1
TGTGCCAGCACTGGACAGGCCTGGCACGAGCAGTACTTC
CASTGQAWHEQYF
>TRBJ2-7|few|TRBV9|NA
TGTGCCAGCAGCGGTGGGTCATACGAGCAGTACTTC
CASSGGSYEQYF
>TRBJ2-5|once|TRBV7-3|NA
TGTGCCAGCAGCTCTGCGGTACAAGAGACCCAGTACTTC
CASSSAVQETQYF
>TRBJ2-7|few|TRBV29-1|TRBD1
TGCAGCGTTGTCCTACAGGGGGCCTACGAGCAGTACTTC
CSVVLQGAYEQYF
>TRBJ1-3|once|TRBV6-1|NA
TGTGCCAGCAGACGGCCCTCTGGAAACACCATATATTTT
CASRRPSGNTIYF
>TRBJ1-2|NA|TRBV29-1|NA
TGCAGCGTTGAGGAGGGAATCTATGGCTACACCTTC
CSVEEGIYGYTF
>TRBJ2-7|many|TRBV5-8|NA
TGTGCCAGCAGCTCGCCGGGACTGTCGAACTACGAGCAGTACTTC
CASSSPGLSNYEQYF
>TRBJ2-2|NA|TRBV7-9|TRBD1
TGTGCCAGCAGCACGGACAGGGGGAAGGAACTGAACACCGGGGAGCTGTTTTTT
CASSTDRGKELNTGELFF
>TRBJ1-3|few|TRBV5-4|TRBD1
TGTGCCAGCAGCCTGACAGGGACTGGAAACACCATATATTTT
CASSLTGTGNTIYF
>TRBJ2-2|many|TRBV6-1|NA
TGTGCCAGCACCCGAAAGGGGGAAAACACCGGGGAGCTGTTTTTT
CASTRKGENTGELFF
>TRBJ2-1|few|TRBV11-2|NA
TGTGCCAGCAGCTTAGCAGGGAATCACAATGAGCAGTTCTTC
CASSLAGNHNEQFF
>TRBJ1-2|NA|TRBV5-1|NA
TGCGCCAGCAGCTTGTTGGACGCGAACTATGGCTACACCTTC
CASSLLDANYGYTF
>TRBJ2-7|NA|TRBV4-1|TRBD2
TGCGCCAGCAGCCAAGGGTCCGGGGGGGGCTACGAGCAGTACTTC
CASSQGSGGGYEQYF
>TRBJ2-1|NA|TRBV4-1|NA
TGCGCCAGCAGCCAAGTGAACCTAGGCTTTTTGGATGAGCAGTTCTTC
CASSQVNLGFLDEQFF
>TRBJ2-7|NA|TRBV7-9|NA
TGTGCCAGCAGCTCCCCTACGGCCCACCCCTACGAGCAGTACTTC
CASSSPTAHPYEQYF
>TRBJ2-7|NA|TRBV5-4|TRBD2
TGTGCCAGCAGCTCTCGAGCCGGGACTAGCGGGAGGTCCTCCTACGAGCAGTACTTC
CASSSRAGTSGRSSYEQYF
>TRBJ1-4|NA|TRBV6-6|TRBD1
TGTGCCAGCAGGCCCAGGGGGGCCTCTAATGAAAAACTGTTTTTT
CASRPRGASNEKLFF
>TRBJ1-1|NA|TRBV4-1|NA
TGCGCCAGCAGCCAAGAAAGGGGAGTAGTTACTGAAGCTTTCTTT
CASSQERGVVTEAFF
>TRBJ1-5|once|TRBV27|TRBD1
TGTGCCAGCAGCGCAGGGGGCTCTGGCAATCAGCCCCAGCATTTT
CASSAGGSGNQPQHF
>TRBJ2-7|NA|TRBV28|TRBD1
TGTGCCACCGACAGGGGGAACTACGAGCAGTACTTC
CATDRGNYEQYF
>TRBJ1-1|NA|TRBV7-2|NA
TGTGCCAGCAGCTTAATCTTTCCATACAAGGGCACTGAAGCTTTCTTT
CASSLIFPYKGTEAFF
>TRBJ2-1|NA|TRBV11-3|NA
TGTGCCAGCAGCGGTTCGGGTGCGAGCTCCTACAATGAGCAGTTCTTC
CASSGSGASSYNEQFF